The 20 T cell receptor beta chains reported below all come from one sample, sequenced in a study of T cell responses to AZD1222 COVID-19 vaccine. Only in-frame clones appear in the TCRdb table, and some are missing; sequencing was by immunoSEQ multiplex PCR. The data contain approximately 98,000 clones, about 92% of them seen just once; the ten biggest clones take up roughly 3.2%. The source was peripheral blood, collected on day 0 of MenACWY control vaccination. These receptors came from an adult in good health.

This chain links TRBV5-8 with TRBJ1-2, with D possibly being TRBD1 (6 bases). In germline, CDR1 is SGHTS, CDR2 YDEGEE. The length of the CDR3 is 14 residues. Trimming took off 3 bases at V and 3 bases at J, with 12 bases between the two ends. CDR3 DNA: TGTGCCAGCAGCTATTCAGGGGCGGACTATGGCTACACCTTC. This gives the protein CASSYSGADYGYTF.

This chain joins TRBV7-9 and TRBJ1-3; D remains ambiguous. Germline values: CDR1 SEHNR, CDR2 FQNEAQ (reference sequence). The CDR3 has 14 residues. V dropped 3 bases and J dropped 2 bases, with 8 bases sitting between them. CDR3 nucleotides: TGTGCCAGCAGCTTGGATTTCACTGGAAACACCATATATTTT. Its translation: CASSLDFTGNTIYF.

V usage is TRBV6-1 and J usage is TRBJ2-7; 8 bases are a match to TRBD1. This CDR3 region has 15 residues. CDR1 and CDR2 (germline): MNHNS, SASEGT. Trimming took 1 base from V and 0 from J; bases not matched to a gene: 2. The CDR3 bases are TGTGCCAGCAGTGAAGAGGGGACAGGCTCCTACGAGCAGTACTTC. Translation gives CASSEEGTGSYEQYF.

The chain is built from TRBV3-1 (or the pseudogene TRBV3-2) and TRBJ2-7, with 8 bases that match TRBD2. Trimming at V came to 1 base and at J to 6 bases, leaving 8 bases not matched to a gene. The CDR3 sequence is 15 residues long. The germline V gene has CDR1 LGHDT and CDR2 YNNKEL (reference sequence). The CDR3: CASSQGSGGAAEQYF. CDR3 coding DNA: TGTGCCAGCAGCCAAGGGTCCGGGGGGGCCGCCGAGCAGTACTTC.

This chain connects TRBV13 to TRBJ2-3, with D possibly TRBD2 on 5 matching bases. V shed 2 bases and J shed 5 bases, with 11 bases lying between them. This CDR3 comprises 14 residues. Germline assignment: CDR1 PRHDT and CDR2 FYEKMQ (reference sequence). In DNA, the CDR3 is TGTGCCAGCAGCTTAATCCAGCGGCGAGATACGCAGTATTTT. Residues: CASSLIQRRDTQYF.

As concerns this clone: This sample includes further DNA sequences coding for the same CDR3. The chain couples TRBV3-1 (or the pseudogene TRBV3-2) to TRBJ1-2; D is ambiguous. This CDR3 is 13 amino acids long. V was pared by 0 bases and J by 2 bases, with 4 bases between. Germline V gene data show CDR1 as LGHDT and CDR2 as YNNKEL (reference sequence). CDR3 sequence (DNA): TGTGCCAGCAGCCAAGAGCTCAACTATGGCTACACCTTC. Its translation: CASSQELNYGYTF.

This sequence joins TRBV28 and TRBJ1-6; the D gene is possibly TRBD1 (6 bases). The germline CDR1 and CDR2 sequences are MDHEN and SYDVKM. The CDR3 sequence is 13 residues long. The V gene lost 6 bases and the J gene lost 7 bases, with 10 bases spanning the gap. The CDR3 region has the DNA TGTGCCAGCAGACAGGGCTGGAATTCACCCCTCCACTTT. It specifies CASRQGWNSPLHF.

This clone was counted once. This rearrangement joins TRBV19 to TRBJ1-5; TRBD1 matches 7 bases. Germline values: CDR1 LNHDA, CDR2 SQIVND (reference sequence). The CDR3 is 15 amino acids. V was clipped by 4 bases and J by 6 bases; unmatched bases: 9. The DNA of the CDR3 is TGTGCCAGTAGTACTAGACAGGGAGTGGGTCAGCCCCAGCATTTT. Translated, it gives CASSTRQGVGQPQHF.

The count of this clone is one. This chain connects TRBV27 to TRBJ1-2; D is undetermined. CDR3 size: 18 residues. The V end was cut by 3 bases, the J end by 2 bases, with 22 bases between. The V gene's germline CDR1 is MNHEY and CDR2 SMNVEV (reference sequence). The DNA for the CDR3 is TGTGCCAGCAGTTTGACCCTACGGACGAGCATCAAAAACTATGGCTACACCTTC. It encodes CASSLTLRTSIKNYGYTF.

The V gene is TRBV5-1, the J gene TRBJ2-2; perhaps TRBD1 as D (5 bases). Trimming removed 5 bases at V and 0 bases at J, with 8 bases between. Germline V lookup: CDR1 SGHRS, CDR2 YFSETQ. This CDR3 has 14 residues. CDR3: CASRSGTNTGELFF. CDR3 DNA sequence: TGCGCCAGCAGGTCAGGGACGAACACCGGGGAGCTGTTTTTT.

This rearrangement joins TRBV6-2 or TRBV6-3 to TRBJ1-1; D remains ambiguous. CDR1 and CDR2 (germline): MNHEY, SVGEGT. The CDR3 has 16 amino acids. V lost 0 bases to trimming and J lost 0 bases, with 11 bases between them. As DNA, the CDR3 is TGTGCCAGCAGTTACTCTGGGAAGCAATTGAACACTGAAGCTTTCTTT. Its translation: CASSYSGKQLNTEAFF.

The chain has TRBV5-1 and TRBJ2-2; tentative D call: TRBD1 (6 bases). The V gene's germline CDR1 is SGHRS and CDR2 YFSETQ. This CDR3 contains 14 residues. With 3 bases removed from V and 5 bases from J, the gap between germline ends came to 11 bases. CDR3 DNA: TGCGCCAGCAGCTGGGCCCAGGGGACCGGGGAGCTGTTTTTT. This gives the protein CASSWAQGTGELFF.

CDR3 nucleotide sequence: TGTGCCAGCAGTGAACTGACTACATGGACAGCGAACTACGAGCAGTACTTC. Translating gives CASSELTTWTANYEQYF. V gene TRBV6-1 combines with J gene TRBJ2-7; possibly TRBD1 for D (6 bases). CDR1 is MNHNS, CDR2 SASEGT, per germline. The CDR3 loop spans 17 amino acids. V lost 2 bases, J lost 3 bases, and 20 bases lay in between.

The chain is built from TRBV10-3 and TRBJ1-6, with a weak D call TRBD1 (6 bases). V lost 6 bases and J 9 bases, leaving 15 bases between the germline ends. The CDR3 is 14 amino acids. The germline V gene encodes CDR1 ENHRY and CDR2 SYGVKD. CDR3 DNA sequence: TGTGCCATCAGCCCCCAGGGGTTAGGTTCACCCCTCCACTTT. Its translation: CAISPQGLGSPLHF.

For the CDR3, the DNA is TGTGCCAGCAGCCCAGCGTCCTGGGGCTGGGGCTACACCTTC. As protein: CASSPASWGWGYTF. The rearrangement links TRBV6-5 to TRBJ1-2; D is possibly TRBD1 (5 bases). In germline, CDR1 is MNHEY, CDR2 SVGAGI. V lost 6 bases and J lost 8, with 19 bases in between. There are 14 residues in the CDR3.

In its sample, this clone was seen once. The chain uses TRBV18 and TRBJ2-2, with D tentatively TRBD1 (5 bases). The CDR3 length is 20 residues. V gave up 1 base and J gave up 5 bases, with 26 bases separating them. Germline loops: CDR1 KGHSH, CDR2 LQKENI. DNA for the CDR3: TGTGCCAGCTCACCACTTTTTTCCCTTTCGATAAGGGGCAGGACCGGGGAGCTGTTTTTT. Protein sequence: CASSPLFSLSIRGRTGELFF.

The chain joins TRBV5-4 to TRBJ1-1; possible D gene TRBD1, 6 bases. CDR3 length: 16 residues. V was shortened by 4 bases and J by 3 bases, with 19 bases between the two germline ends. Germline assignment: CDR1 SGHNT and CDR2 YYREEE (reference sequence). In nucleotides, the CDR3 is TGTGCCAGCAGCACCCCGGACGGGGGCGACGACACTGAAGCTTTCTTT. This translates into CASSTPDGGDDTEAFF. The full variable domain, completed using reference TRBV5-4 and TRBJ1-1, is ETGVTQSPTHLIKTRGQQVTLRCSSQSGHNTVSWYQQALGQGPQFIFQYYREEENGRGNFPPRFSGLQFPNYSSELNVNALELDDSALYLCASSTPDGGDDTEAFFGQGTRLTVV.

V and J are TRBV19 and TRBJ1-2; possibly TRBD1 for D (6 bases). The CDR3 spans 12 residues. Trimming shortened V by 7 bases and J by 8 bases, and 14 bases separated the two germline ends. Germline assignment: CDR1 LNHDA and CDR2 SQIVND (reference sequence). CDR3 amino acids: CASNRDVEGYTF. CDR3 DNA: TGTGCCAGTAACAGGGACGTAGAGGGCTACACCTTC.

The rearrangement joins TRBV5-4 to TRBJ2-5; D call uncertain. The V gene lost 0 bases and the J gene lost 2 bases, with 5 bases spanning the gap. Germline V CDR1 and CDR2: SGHNT, YYREEE (reference sequence). The CDR3 contains 13 residues. The CDR3 DNA reads TGTGCCAGCAGCTTGGATCCACAAGAGACCCAGTACTTC. Translation: CASSLDPQETQYF.

This clone was counted a single time. In DNA form, the CDR3 reads TGCGCCAGCAGCCAAGGGGACAGCTTAATGAACACTGAAGCTTTCTTT. Its translation is CASSQGDSLMNTEAFF. The chain joins TRBV4-3 to TRBJ1-1; 7 bases fit TRBD1. Germline V lookup: CDR1 LGHNA, CDR2 YSLEER. V lost 1 base to trimming and J lost 0 bases; unmatched junction nucleotides: 5. The CDR3 spans 16 residues.